This T cell receptor beta chain was sequenced during a study of follicular helper T cells after annual influenza vaccination. Study-wide background: Across the 2013-2014, 2014-2015 and 2015-2016 vaccination seasons, some subjects were resampled.

This clone turned up a few times. The CDR3 is 12 residues long. The germline CDR1 and CDR2 sequences are ENHRY and SYGVKD. Trimming removed 3 bases from V and 7 bases from J, with 9 bases in between. The time point is: 2014-2015 season, pre-vaccination. Profiling relied on immunoSEQ multiplex PCR, and the TCRdb table lists in-frame clones only, not all of them. This sample yields some 30,000 clones, of which approximately 81% are seen a single time; 0.95% to 1.5% belongs to the top ten. Sequencing used CXCR5+ CD38- circulating T follicular helper cells from blood, obtained on the day of influenza vaccination. The sample's subset: circulating Tfh, non-naive CD4+CXCR5+PD-1+ (ICOS+CD38+ or ICOS-CD38-). The sequence was collected from an adult who received the influenza vaccine. The chain has TRBV10-3 and TRBJ1-2; D is unclear. The CDR3 bases are TGTGCCATCAGTGACCCGGGTTTTGGCTACACCTTC. Translated, it gives CAISDPGFGYTF.